Sequencing of this T cell receptor (beta chain) was carried out in a study of T cells in Graves' hyperthyroidism and ophthalmopathy. Study-level results: Stable hyperthyroidism was told apart from ophthalmopathy by a model built on 13 V-J features.

No ophthalmopathy progression within 18 months constituted stable Graves' hyperthyroidism. Comment on this clonotype: The antigen remains unidentified. A much larger clone differs from this one at a single base, so this may be a read error.

V was pared by 3 bases and J by 10 bases, with 15 bases between. Germline CDR1 is SNHLY and CDR2 is FYNNEI. The CDR3 is 13 amino acids. The source material, RNA transcripts, was used to amplify TCR beta CDR3 regions. With the HTBI primer set, the TCR CDR3 went through a first round of RT-PCR. TCRdb independently ran MiXCR on the multiplex PCR reads; one entry per CDR3 protein. This table has about 840,000 distinct CDR3 sequences, 35% to 40% appearing once. This clonotype originated in a young man with Graves' hyperthyroidism. The V call is TRBV2, the J call TRBJ1-1; unclear D gene. Specimen: blood. The CDR3 nucleotides read TGTGCCAGCAGTGAGGTGGCTCTTACCCCAGCTTTCTTT. This gives the protein CASSEVALTPAFF.